This T cell receptor (beta chain) was recorded in a study of T cell responses to AZD1222 COVID-19 vaccine. Study-wide findings and caveats: Clonal diversity may have been underestimated, and the donors were mostly white British, with more females than males.

This table comes from immunoSEQ multiplex PCR, and its TCRdb copy is limited to in-frame clones, with some not included. Of 150,000 to 200,000 clones detected, about 90% appear once; the ten largest clones hold 1% to 1.5%. Germline trimming cut 5 bases from V and 8 bases from J; bases unmatched to any gene: 11. The CDR3 is 15 residues long. CDR1 is SGHTA, CDR2 FQGNSA, per germline. As concerns this clone: The antigen is not known.

The V call is TRBV7-2, the J call TRBJ1-4; 7 nucleotides agree with TRBD1. The sample consisted of peripheral blood, taken 28 days after the second AZD1222 dose. This receptor was identified in an adult who received the AZD1222 COVID-19 vaccine. Here the CDR3 reads CASSPRQGGGEKLFF. The DNA for the CDR3 is TGTGCCAGCAGCCCAAGACAGGGTGGAGGGGAAAAACTGTTTTTT.